The T cell receptor (beta chain) described here comes from a study of kidney transplant recipient with SARS-CoV-2 infection. The V end lost 3 bases, the J end lost 7 bases, and 6 bases lay between the germline ends. This CDR3 spans 11 amino acids. This clonotype was recorded many times. TCRdb re-called the reads with MiXCR, one entry per CDR3 protein. The sample includes 200,000 to 250,000 distinct CDR3 sequences, around 26% of them seen just once. This receptor was identified in a male patient aged 30 to 40 who had COVID-19 and was a kidney transplant recipient. The graft donor may be the source of some T cells. Sequenced material: a blood sample, taken at baseline and on roughly day 110 from a kidney transplant recipient. The chain is built from TRBV12-3 or TRBV12-4 and TRBJ1-1; D not resolved. CDR3 amino acids: CASSFSLEAFF. DNA of the CDR3: TGTGCCAGCAGTTTTAGCCTTGAAGCTTTCTTT.